This TCR beta chain was identified during a study of blood T cell repertoires in COVID-19. Turning to the study itself: T cells, B-cell-depleted T cells, or PBMCs provided the cDNA or gDNA that served as material.

The V gene lost 0 bases and the J gene lost 8 bases, with 12 bases spanning the gap. The CDR3 totals 14 residues. The germline CDR1 and CDR2 sequences are LGHDT and YNNKEL (reference sequence). In the authors' workflow: Amplification with reference gene primers provided the estimates of nucleated cell counts. The repertoire was sequenced with immunoSEQ multiplex PCR; TCRdb's copy has only in-frame clones and lacks some. V and J calls plus clone size are reproduced from that table; the DNA served to infer D and trimming. The sample contains roughly 240,000 clones, around nine tenths of which appear only once.

The rearrangement uses TRBV3-1 (or the pseudogene TRBV3-2) and TRBJ2-3; D is possibly TRBD1 (6 bases). Sequences were obtained from peripheral blood. The TCR sequence derives from an older woman who had recovered from COVID-19. CDR3 sequence reads: CASSQDIGGATQYF. The CDR3 nucleotides read TGTGCCAGCAGCCAAGATATTGGGGGCGCTACGCAGTATTTT.